A selection of T cell receptor beta chains follows, all from one sample in a study of cytotoxic CD8 clonotypes in ibrutinib-treated CLL. Assay used: immunoSEQ multiplex PCR; TCRdb lists only in-frame clones, some missing. The repertoire consists of 55,000 to 80,000 clones, with approximately 90% occurring once and the leading ten covering 3.1%. The sample here was PBMCs, taken after 12 months of ibrutinib treatment. These receptors originate from a human donor with chronic lymphocytic leukemia. Both conserved end residues are part of each CDR3. The order of the fields is clone size, D gene, J gene, V gene, CDR3 DNA, CDR3 protein. The D gene is left open where the match is weak. Size tells how often a clone was seen (once, few, many) or the class of an expanded clone, and some rows leave it out.

.,.,TRBJ1-2,TRBV4-3,TGCGCCAGCAGCCCAGGAATAGCTTTCGACTATGGCTACACCTTC,CASSPGIAFDYGYTF
.,.,TRBJ2-1,TRBV19,TGTGCCAGTGGCCTGCCTGGGACTCACTCCTACAATGAGCAGTTCTTC,CASGLPGTHSYNEQFF
.,.,TRBJ2-2,TRBV19,TGTGCCAGTAGTATAGTTTCTAGTTTCACGGCCGGGGAGCTGTTTTTT,CASSIVSSFTAGELFF
.,.,TRBJ2-7,TRBV4-3,TGCGCCAGCAGCCAAGATCTGGGGCAGTCCTACGAGCAGTACTTC,CASSQDLGQSYEQYF
.,TRBD1,TRBJ2-7,TRBV6-5,TGTGCCAGCAGTCCCGGACAGGCCACCTACGAGCAGTACTTC,CASSPGQATYEQYF
once,.,TRBJ2-2,TRBV9,TGTGCCAGCAGCGTAGGGGGATTCGCGAACACCGGGGAGCTGTTTTTT,CASSVGGFANTGELFF
.,TRBD2,TRBJ2-7,TRBV6-6,TGTGCCAGCAGTTACATCCCTAGCGGACGTACCTACGAGCAGTACTTC,CASSYIPSGRTYEQYF
.,.,TRBJ2-3,TRBV6-5,TGTGCCAGCAGCGCTTTGGGGGCTAGCACAGATACGCAGTATTTT,CASSALGASTDTQYF
once,.,TRBJ2-5,TRBV18,TGTGCCAGCTCACCATCTCAAGAGACCCAGTACTTC,CASSPSQETQYF
.,TRBD2,TRBJ2-2,TRBV5-1,TGCGCCAGCAGCTTTTTCCCCATCGGGACTAGGAACACCGGGGAGCTGTTTTTT,CASSFFPIGTRNTGELFF
.,.,TRBJ1-4,TRBV27,TGTGCCAGCAGAAGACAAGACAGGTATAACGAAAAACTGTTTTTT,CASRRQDRYNEKLFF
.,TRBD2,TRBJ2-7,TRBV9,TGTGCCAGCAGCGTAGCCAAGACTAGCGGGAGATGGGACGAGCAGTACTTC,CASSVAKTSGRWDEQYF
once,TRBD2,TRBJ2-1,TRBV19,TGTGCCAGTAGTATAAGTAGCGGGCTATACAATGAGCAGTTCTTC,CASSISSGLYNEQFF
.,.,TRBJ2-7,TRBV6-5,TGTGCCAGCAGTTACTTGGGGGAGCCCTACGAGCAGTACTTC,CASSYLGEPYEQYF
.,.,TRBJ2-2,TRBV13,TGTGCCAGCAGTCCAAACCTGGGGGGCGGGAGGAACACCGGGGAGCTGTTTTTT,CASSPNLGGGRNTGELFF
.,TRBD2,TRBJ2-3,TRBV27,TGTGCCAGCAGTTTATCGCCCGGGGGGGGCGATACGCAGTATTTT,CASSLSPGGGDTQYF